This T cell receptor beta chain was identified during a study of shared clonotypes between healthy human individuals. Whole-study results and caveats: Among non-shared clonotypes, generation probabilities were lower than among those shared by all four donors.

Of note for this clone: The antigen is unknown.

Clones were read by immunoSEQ multiplex PCR, and TCRdb kept only the in-frame ones, dropping some. The repertoire holds roughly 1 million clones, with around 74% as singletons. CDR1 is SGDLS, CDR2 YYNGEE, per germline. The germline V and J ends were trimmed by 3 bases and 7 bases, with 6 bases remaining between them. The CDR3 contains 11 residues. Sequencing was performed on memory CD4+ T cells sorted from blood. The subset: CD45RA-negative fraction. This chain connects TRBV9 to TRBJ2-3; D not resolved. The receptor comes from a man aged 18 to 29 in good health. CDR3 residues: CASSEGNTQYF. In nucleotides, the CDR3 is TGTGCCAGCAGCGAGGGTAATACGCAGTATTTT.